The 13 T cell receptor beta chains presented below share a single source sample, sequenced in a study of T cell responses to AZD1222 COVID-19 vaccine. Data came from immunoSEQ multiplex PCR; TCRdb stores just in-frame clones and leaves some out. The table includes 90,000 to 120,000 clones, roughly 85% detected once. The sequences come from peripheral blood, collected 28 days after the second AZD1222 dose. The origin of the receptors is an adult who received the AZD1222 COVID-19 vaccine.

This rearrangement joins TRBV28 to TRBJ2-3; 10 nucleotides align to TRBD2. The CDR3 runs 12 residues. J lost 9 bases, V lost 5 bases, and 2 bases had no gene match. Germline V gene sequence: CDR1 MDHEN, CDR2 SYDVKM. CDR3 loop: CASSSGGATQYF. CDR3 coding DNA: TGTGCCAGCAGTAGCGGGGGGGCCACGCAGTATTTT.

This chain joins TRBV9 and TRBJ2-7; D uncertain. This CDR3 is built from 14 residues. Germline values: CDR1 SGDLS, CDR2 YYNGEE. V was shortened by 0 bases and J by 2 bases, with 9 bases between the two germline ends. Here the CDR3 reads CASSVESGAYEQYF. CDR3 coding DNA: TGTGCCAGCAGCGTAGAATCAGGAGCCTACGAGCAGTACTTC. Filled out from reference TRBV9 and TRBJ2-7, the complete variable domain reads DSGVTQTPKHLITATGQRVTLRCSPRSGDLSVYWYQQSLDQGLQFLIQYYNGEERAKGNILERFSAQQFPDLHSELNLSSLELGDSALYFCASSVESGAYEQYFGPGTRLTVT.

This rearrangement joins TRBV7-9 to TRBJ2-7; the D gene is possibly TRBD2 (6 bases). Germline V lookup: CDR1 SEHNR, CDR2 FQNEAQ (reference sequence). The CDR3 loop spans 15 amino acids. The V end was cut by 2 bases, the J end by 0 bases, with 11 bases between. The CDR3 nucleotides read TGTGCCAGCAGCTTATGGGACTTATCCTCCTACGAGCAGTACTTC. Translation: CASSLWDLSSYEQYF.

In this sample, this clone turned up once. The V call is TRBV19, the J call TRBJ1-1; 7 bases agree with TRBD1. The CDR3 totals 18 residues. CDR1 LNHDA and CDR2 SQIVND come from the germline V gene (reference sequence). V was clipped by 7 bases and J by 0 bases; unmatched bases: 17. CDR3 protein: CASTSLGWSGGLNTEAFF. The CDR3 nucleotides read TGTGCCAGTACTTCCCTCGGGTGGTCAGGGGGATTGAACACTGAAGCTTTCTTT.

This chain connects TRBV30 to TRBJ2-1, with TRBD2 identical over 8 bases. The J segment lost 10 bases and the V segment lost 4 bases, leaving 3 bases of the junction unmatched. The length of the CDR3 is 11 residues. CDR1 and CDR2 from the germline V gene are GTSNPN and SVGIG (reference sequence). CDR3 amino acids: CAWIPGGEQFF. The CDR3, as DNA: TGTGCCTGGATCCCGGGGGGGGAGCAGTTCTTC.

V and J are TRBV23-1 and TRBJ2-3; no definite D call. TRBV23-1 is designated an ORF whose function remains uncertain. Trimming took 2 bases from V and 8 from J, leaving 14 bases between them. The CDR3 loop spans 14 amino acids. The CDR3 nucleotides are TGCGCCAGCAGTCAAGCCGGCCCTCACGGTACGCAGTATTTT. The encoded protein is CASSQAGPHGTQYF.

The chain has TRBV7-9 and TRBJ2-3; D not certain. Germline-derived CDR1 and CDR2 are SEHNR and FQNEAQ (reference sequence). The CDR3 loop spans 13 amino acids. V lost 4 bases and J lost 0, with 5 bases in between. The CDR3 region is CASSSLSTDTQYF. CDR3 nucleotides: TGTGCCAGCAGCTCGTTGAGCACAGATACGCAGTATTTT.

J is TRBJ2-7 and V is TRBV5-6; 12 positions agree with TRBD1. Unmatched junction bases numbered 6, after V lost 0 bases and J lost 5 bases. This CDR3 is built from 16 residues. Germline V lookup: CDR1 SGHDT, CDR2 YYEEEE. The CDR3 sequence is CASSLAGQGAHDEQYF. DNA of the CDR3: TGTGCCAGCAGCTTGGCGGGACAGGGGGCGCACGACGAGCAGTACTTC.

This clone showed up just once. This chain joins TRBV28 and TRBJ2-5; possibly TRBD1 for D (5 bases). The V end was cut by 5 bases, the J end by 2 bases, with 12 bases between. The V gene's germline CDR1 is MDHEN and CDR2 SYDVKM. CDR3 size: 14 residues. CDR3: CASSPLTEQETQYF. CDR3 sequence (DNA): TGTGCCAGCAGTCCCTTGACAGAGCAAGAGACCCAGTACTTC.

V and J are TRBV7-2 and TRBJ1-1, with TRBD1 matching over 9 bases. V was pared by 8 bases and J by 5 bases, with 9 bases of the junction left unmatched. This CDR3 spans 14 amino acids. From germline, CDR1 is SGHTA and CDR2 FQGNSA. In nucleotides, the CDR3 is TGTGCCAGCGGGGAGGACAGGGGTAGGACTGAAGCTTTCTTT. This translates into CASGEDRGRTEAFF.

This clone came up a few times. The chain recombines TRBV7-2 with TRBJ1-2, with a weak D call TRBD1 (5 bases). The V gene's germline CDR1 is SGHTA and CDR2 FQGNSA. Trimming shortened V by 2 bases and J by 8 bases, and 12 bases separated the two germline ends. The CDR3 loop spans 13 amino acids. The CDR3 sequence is CASSLRTINGYTF. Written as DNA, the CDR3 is TGTGCCAGCAGCTTACGGACAATAAACGGCTACACCTTC.

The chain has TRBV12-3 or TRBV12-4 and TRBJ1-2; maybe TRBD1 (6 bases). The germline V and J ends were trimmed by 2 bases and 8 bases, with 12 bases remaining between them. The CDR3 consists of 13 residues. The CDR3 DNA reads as TGTGCCAGCAGTTTAATGGGGGCCGGGGGCTACACCTTC. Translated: CASSLMGAGGYTF.

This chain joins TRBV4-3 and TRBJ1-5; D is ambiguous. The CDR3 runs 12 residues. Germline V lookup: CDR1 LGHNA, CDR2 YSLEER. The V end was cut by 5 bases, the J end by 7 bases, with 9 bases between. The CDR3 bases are TGCGCCAGCAGCTCGCCGGGGCAGCCCCAGCATTTT. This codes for CASSSPGQPQHF.